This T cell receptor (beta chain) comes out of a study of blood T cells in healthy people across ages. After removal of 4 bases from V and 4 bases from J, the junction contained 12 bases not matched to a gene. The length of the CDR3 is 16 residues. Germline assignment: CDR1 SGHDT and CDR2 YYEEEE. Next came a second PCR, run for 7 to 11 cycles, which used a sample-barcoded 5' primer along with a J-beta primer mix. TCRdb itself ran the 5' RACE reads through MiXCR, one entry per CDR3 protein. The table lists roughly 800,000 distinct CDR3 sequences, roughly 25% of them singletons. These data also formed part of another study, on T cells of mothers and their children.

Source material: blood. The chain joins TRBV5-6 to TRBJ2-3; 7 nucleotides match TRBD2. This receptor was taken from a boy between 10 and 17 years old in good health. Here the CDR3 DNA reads TGTGCCAGCAGCCCCCGGGGGGTCGATGGGGCAGATACGCAGTATTTT. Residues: CASSPRGVDGADTQYF. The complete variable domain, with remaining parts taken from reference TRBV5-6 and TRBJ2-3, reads DAGVTQSPTHLIKTRGQQVTLRCSPKSGHDTVSWYQQALGQGPQFIFQYYEEEERQRGNFPDRFSGHQFPNYSSELNVNALLLGDSALYLCASSPRGVDGADTQYFGPGTRLTVL.